A selection of T cell receptor beta chains follows, all from one sample in a study of monozygotic twins with inflammatory bowel disease. TCRdb reprocessed the 5' RACE reads and keeps a single row for each CDR3 protein, giving no DNA. The sample's table shows over 120,000 distinct CDR3 sequences. Sequencing was carried out using blood. The receptors here all came from a human donor with ulcerative colitis or Crohn's disease, or a healthy co-twin of an affected twin (not recorded which). Each CDR3 is given with its conserved first and last residue. Each record gives: CDR3 protein, V gene, J gene.

CASSLPLFYGYTF	TRBV7-9	TRBJ1-2
CASSPTGNEQFF	TRBV12-3/TRBV12-4	TRBJ2-1
CASSIGTGVSEAFF	TRBV7-3	TRBJ1-1
CSAPDQEDSYEQYF	TRBV20-1	TRBJ2-7
CASSVITGTGELFF	TRBV9	TRBJ2-2
CASSLDDLETQYF	TRBV5-1	TRBJ2-5
CASSHRSGEQYF	TRBV3-1	TRBJ2-7
CASSHGTGLTGLPLHF	TRBV11-2	TRBJ1-6
CASSVGLAVNTGELFF	TRBV9	TRBJ2-2
CASQGGSSYNSPLHF	TRBV6-1	TRBJ1-6
CSAIQGARVNTEAFF	TRBV20-1	TRBJ1-1
CASSYFFNEQFF	TRBV6-2/TRBV6-3	TRBJ2-1
CASQEASLEEQYF	TRBV18	TRBJ2-7
CASSLRTSGPRSGEQYF	TRBV12-3/TRBV12-4	TRBJ2-7
CASSLGSGTYEQYF	TRBV7-2	TRBJ2-7
CASSSGTGGRGETQYF	TRBV5-1	TRBJ2-5
CAWSGGQGPLTGYTF	TRBV30	TRBJ1-2
CASSLKRVAGLTISYNEQFF	TRBV5-1	TRBJ2-1
CASSPGTGAFNQPRHF	TRBV5-1	TRBJ1-5
CASSLATSGANEQFF	TRBV7-6	TRBJ2-1
CASSPVRASTSTDTQYF	TRBV5-1	TRBJ2-3
CSAIRGLIGPGEKLFF	TRBV20-1	TRBJ1-4
CSAGGEGWWAEAFF	TRBV20-1	TRBJ1-1